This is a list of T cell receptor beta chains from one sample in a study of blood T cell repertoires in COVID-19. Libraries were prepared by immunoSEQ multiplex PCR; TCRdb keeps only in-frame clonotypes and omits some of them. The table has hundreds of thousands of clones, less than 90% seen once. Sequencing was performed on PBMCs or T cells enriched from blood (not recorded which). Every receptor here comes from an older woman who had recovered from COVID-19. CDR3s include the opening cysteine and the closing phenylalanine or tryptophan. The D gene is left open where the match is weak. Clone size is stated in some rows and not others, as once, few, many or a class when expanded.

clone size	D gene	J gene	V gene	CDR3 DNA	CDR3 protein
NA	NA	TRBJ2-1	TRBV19	TGTGCCAGTACCATATCGGGACACCGCTCTGACAATGAGCAGTTCTTC	CASTISGHRSDNEQFF
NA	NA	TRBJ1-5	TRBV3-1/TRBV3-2	TGTGCCAGCAGCCAAGCCAGGAATCAGCCCCAGCATTTT	CASSQARNQPQHF
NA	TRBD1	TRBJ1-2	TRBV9	TGTGCCAGCAGCGTAGCCCCGGGGAGGACAGGGGCTGAGACATATGGCTACACCTTC	CASSVAPGRTGAETYGYTF
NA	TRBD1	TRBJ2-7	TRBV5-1	TGCGCCAGCGGGACAGCCCCTTACGAGCAGTACTTC	CASGTAPYEQYF
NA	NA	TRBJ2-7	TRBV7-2	TGTGCCAGCAGCTTAATCCGGGGGTACGAGCAGTACTTC	CASSLIRGYEQYF
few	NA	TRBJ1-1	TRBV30	TGTGCCTGGAGAGGGGACACTAGAAGGGCTGAAGCTTTCTTT	CAWRGDTRRAEAFF
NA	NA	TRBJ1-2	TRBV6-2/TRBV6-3	TGTGCCAGCAGTTCAGATATCTATGGCTACACCTTC	CASSSDIYGYTF
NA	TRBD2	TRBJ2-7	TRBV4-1	TGCGCCAGCAGCCAAGTAGGGTTGCGGGGGGAACTCTCCGAGCAGTACTTC	CASSQVGLRGELSEQYF
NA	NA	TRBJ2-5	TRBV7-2	TGTGCCAGCAGCTTAGCGAGGGAGACCCAGTACTTC	CASSLARETQYF
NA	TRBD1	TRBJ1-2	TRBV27	TGTGCCAGCGCGGGACAGGGGAGCGGCGGCTACACCTTC	CASAGQGSGGYTF
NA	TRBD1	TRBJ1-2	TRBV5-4	TGTGCCAGCAAAAACGAAATGACAGGGGTGGACTATGGCTACACCTTC	CASKNEMTGVDYGYTF
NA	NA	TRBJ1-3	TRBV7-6	TGTGCCAGCAGCTTAGCCGCGGGGTCTGGAAACACCATATATTTT	CASSLAAGSGNTIYF
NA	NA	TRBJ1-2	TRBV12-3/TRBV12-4	TGTGCCAGCAGTTCTAATAATGGCTACACCTTC	CASSSNNGYTF
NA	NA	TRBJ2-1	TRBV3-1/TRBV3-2	TGTGCCAGCAGCCGCTTTCGACACATCGGCGATGAGCAGTTCTTC	CASSRFRHIGDEQFF
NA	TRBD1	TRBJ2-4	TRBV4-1	TGCGCCAGCAGCCAAGGGACAGGCCAGGGATTTCAGTACTTC	CASSQGTGQGFQYF
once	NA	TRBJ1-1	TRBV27	TGTGCCAGCAGTTTCCGGGGGAGGGGGTCTGAAGCTTTCTTT	CASSFRGRGSEAFF
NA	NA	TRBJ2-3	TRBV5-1	TGCGCCAGCAGCCCTGGAATGGTGTATAGCGGAACCACAGATACGCAGTATTTT	CASSPGMVYSGTTDTQYF
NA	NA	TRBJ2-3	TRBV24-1	TGTGCCACCGGGGGGGCCGGCACAGATACGCAGTATTTT	CATGGAGTDTQYF
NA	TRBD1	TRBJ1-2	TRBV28	TGTGCCAGCAGTTTGGGCTTGGGACAGGTCTATGGCTACACCTTC	CASSLGLGQVYGYTF
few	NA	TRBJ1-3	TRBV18	TGTGCCAGCTCACCATCTGGGGGGAACACCATATATTTT	CASSPSGGNTIYF
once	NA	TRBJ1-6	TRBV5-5	TGTGCCAGCAGCCGGGGTTCACCCCTCCACTTT	CASSRGSPLHF
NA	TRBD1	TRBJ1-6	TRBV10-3	TGTGCCATCAGTGAGTCGACAGGGGAATACGTCGCCCTCCACTTT	CAISESTGEYVALHF
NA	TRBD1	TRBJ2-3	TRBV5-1	TGCGCCAGCAGCTTGGGACAGGGGGTGTTCACAGATACGCAGTATTTT	CASSLGQGVFTDTQYF
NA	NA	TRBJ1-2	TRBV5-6	TGTGCCAGCAGCGATCGGCGGGGGCTTAACTATGGCTACACCTTC	CASSDRRGLNYGYTF
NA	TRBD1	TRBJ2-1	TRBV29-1	TGCAGCGTTCGGACAGGGACAAATTTATATGAGCAGTTCTTC	CSVRTGTNLYEQFF
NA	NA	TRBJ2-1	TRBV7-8	TGTGCCAGCAGCCCCCGTGGGGCGGGGGCTAGCAATGAGCAGTTCTTC	CASSPRGAGASNEQFF
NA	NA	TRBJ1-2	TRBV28	TGTGCCACTACAGCCACGCTTTTTGAGACGAACTATGGCTACACCTTC	CATTATLFETNYGYTF
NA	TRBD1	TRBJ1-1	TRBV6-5	TGTGCCAGCAGTTACAGACGGACAGGGAACACTGAAGCTTTCTTT	CASSYRRTGNTEAFF
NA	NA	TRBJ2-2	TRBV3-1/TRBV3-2	TGTGCCAGCAGCCGCGTGAGGGGGTCGGTAAACACCGGGGAGCTGTTTTTT	CASSRVRGSVNTGELFF
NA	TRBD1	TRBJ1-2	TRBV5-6	TGTGCCAGCACCTACAGGGGGAACAACTATGGCTACACCTTC	CASTYRGNNYGYTF
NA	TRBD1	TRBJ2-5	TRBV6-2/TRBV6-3	TGTGCCAGCAGTTATGGGGGACAGGCTCTCCAAGAGACCCAGTACTTC	CASSYGGQALQETQYF
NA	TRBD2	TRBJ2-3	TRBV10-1	TGCGCCAGCAGTGAGGAACTAGCGGGCCCTAGCACAGATACGCAGTATTTT	CASSEELAGPSTDTQYF
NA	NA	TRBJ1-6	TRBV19	TGTGCCAGTAGTAGACAGAACAATTCACCCCTCCACTTT	CASSRQNNSPLHF
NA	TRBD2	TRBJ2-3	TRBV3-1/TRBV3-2	TGTGCCAGCAGCCAAGAAGAGGGTCTAGCGGAAGATACGCAGTATTTT	CASSQEEGLAEDTQYF
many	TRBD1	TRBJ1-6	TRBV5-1	TGCGCCACCACTGGGACAGGGATTTCACCCCTCCACTTT	CATTGTGISPLHF
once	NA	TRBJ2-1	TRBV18	TGTGCCAGCTCACCCGGGGTCTCTTCCTACAATGAGCAGTTCTTC	CASSPGVSSYNEQFF
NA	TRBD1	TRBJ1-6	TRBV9	TGTGCCAGCAGCCCCTGGGACAGGGGCTCTAATTCACCCCTCCACTTT	CASSPWDRGSNSPLHF
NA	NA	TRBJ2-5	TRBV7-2	TGTGCCAGCAGTTACAAGACTAGGGCGGAGACCCAGTACTTC	CASSYKTRAETQYF
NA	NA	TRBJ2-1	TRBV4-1	TGCGCCAGCAGCCACCGTTACAGCTCCTCACTCGACAATGAGCAGTTCTTC	CASSHRYSSSLDNEQFF
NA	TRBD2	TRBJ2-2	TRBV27	TGTGCCAGCAGTCCGGGACTAGGTGTCAGCACCGGGGAGCTGTTTTTT	CASSPGLGVSTGELFF
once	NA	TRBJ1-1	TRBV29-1	TGCAGCGCCATAAGGGGAATGGGCACTGAAGCTTTCTTT	CSAIRGMGTEAFF
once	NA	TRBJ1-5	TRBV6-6	TGTGCCAGCAGTCCCCTCGATCAGCCCCAGCATTTT	CASSPLDQPQHF
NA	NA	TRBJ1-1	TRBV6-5	TGTGCCAGCAGAGCCGGGGTGGGGATTGAAGCTTTCTTT	CASRAGVGIEAFF
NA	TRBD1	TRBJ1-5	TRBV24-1	TGTGCCACCAGCCAGGGGGCGAATCAGCCCCAGCATTTT	CATSQGANQPQHF
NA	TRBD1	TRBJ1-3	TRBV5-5	TGTGCCAGCAGCAAGGGACAGTCGAACTCTGGAAACACCATATATTTT	CASSKGQSNSGNTIYF
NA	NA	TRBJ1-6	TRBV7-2	TGTGCCAGCAGCCCTCGGGAGGGCGGGAGGAATTCACCCCTCCACTTT	CASSPREGGRNSPLHF
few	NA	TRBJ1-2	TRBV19	TGTGCCAGTAGTAGCGATACAGGGTATGGCTACACCTTC	CASSSDTGYGYTF
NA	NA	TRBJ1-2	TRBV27	TGTGCCAGCAGTTTACAGGGGAACTATGGCTACACCTTC	CASSLQGNYGYTF